This is a list of T cell receptor beta chains from one sample in a study of blood T cell repertoires in COVID-19. Sequencing used immunoSEQ multiplex PCR; TCRdb keeps in-frame clones, though not all of them. This table holds approximately 100,000 clones, 80% to 90% found once. Sequenced material: peripheral blood. The receptors here all came from an elderly woman with acute or convalescent COVID-19. The CDR3 runs from the conserved cysteine through the conserved F or W.

>TRBV10-3
CAISERTGGENYGYTF
>TRBV6-1
CASSEVVAGNYGYTF
>TRBV5-5
CASSLVGGRVGYTF
>TRBV7-9
CASSLGLGTEAFF
>TRBV6-5
CASRADPPAADTQYF
>TRBV27
CASSHRGYDTQYF
>TRBV7-2
CASSLDGGLRYEQYF
>TRBV2
CASSEGARGGTDTQYF
>TRBV5-6
CASSYSRNEQFF
>TRBV7-3
CASSPTSGGAETQYF
>TRBV10-3
CAIKAGGENIQYF
>TRBV10-3
CAISESGQGGDEQFF
>TRBV6-5
CASSFLQGDYEKLFF
>TRBV6-5
CASRVAGAITDTQYF
>TRBV10-3
CAISETGDYGYTF
>TRBV19
CASSISGGINEQYF
>TRBV2
CASSEDRGPLSSYNEQFF
>TRBV5-1
CASSYDRDFENIQYF
>TRBV5-6
CASSLEGTGWTMMNSPLHF
>TRBV5-1
CASSLTGEVGNTIYF
>TRBV29-1
CSVTGGDGYTF
>TRBV7-2
CASSLAGLAGGPKNIQYF
>TRBV27
CASSLFPSGGFSYNEQFF
>TRBV5-6
CASSTGTSGGETQYF
>TRBV2
CASSRQGPEAQYF
>TRBV30
CAWVTDRGEDYGYTF
>TRBV28
CASSWGGNEQFF
>TRBV5-6
CASSWGQGNTGELFF
>TRBV5-6
CASSLERQGLNTEAFF
>TRBV29-1
CSVQGAETQYF
>TRBV18
CASSPDRNYGYTF
>TRBV6-5
CASSFEGPRGDYGYTF
>TRBV5-1
CASSLQGGTDTQYF
>TRBV19
CASRRLAGGQIGNEQFF
>TRBV2
CASRPGTSGTGELFF
>TRBV7-9
CASSSTGGATEAFF
>TRBV5-1
CASSSGTARGDTQYF
>TRBV5-1
CASSDAQGAQETQYF
>TRBV6-5
CASSFRTVPNNEKLFF
>TRBV10-3
CASQEAGGVSTDTQYF
>TRBV3-1/TRBV3-2
CASSQVRGYEQYF
>TRBV5-4
CASSLERVGELFF
>TRBV6-2/TRBV6-3
CASSPFPGTSGGLGGSSYNEQFF
>TRBV19
CASSQLEKLFF
>TRBV6-6
CASSSNRGAGELFF
>TRBV6-1
CASSEQGVGNQPQHF
>TRBV6-5
CASSYGQGPTDTQYF
>TRBV6-5
CASSYAAGGFYNEQFF
>TRBV2
CASSQQGAGNTIYF
>TRBV7-5
CARPFGLAGAGAYNEQFF
>TRBV5-1
CASSLAGGGETQYF
>TRBV28
CASSLTGTGKTQYF
>TRBV7-9
CASSKGQNEKLFF
>TRBV19
CASSSPGQRAGYTF
>TRBV27
CASSLSGTGYHGYTF
>TRBV7-9
CASSLAENYGYTF
>TRBV30
CAWRGLAGAFTGELFF